This T cell receptor (beta chain) was documented in a study of sequential checkpoint blockade in melanoma. The germline V and J ends were trimmed by 2 bases and 6 bases, with 9 bases remaining between them. The CDR3 is 13 amino acids. Germline V gives CDR1 SGDLS, CDR2 YYNGEE. Treatment given: randomized to nivolumab then ipilimumab (arm A) or the reverse (arm B). None of the patients previously received DNA-damaging chemotherapy. The table came from immunoSEQ multiplex PCR; TCRdb's copy has only in-frame clones and leaves some out. The data show about 30,000 clones, with roughly nine tenths seen just once and 14% held by the top ten.

This chain links TRBV9 with TRBJ2-1; the D gene is possibly TRBD1 (6 bases). This clonotype was sampled from a human donor with melanoma. The sample in question was CD8+ T cells sorted from blood (inferred from file names), obtained from a patient given nivolumab and ipilimumab in sequence. The CDR3 sequence is CASSVTGRNEQFF. The CDR3 nucleotides are TGTGCCAGCAGCGTCACAGGGCGCAATGAGCAGTTCTTC.